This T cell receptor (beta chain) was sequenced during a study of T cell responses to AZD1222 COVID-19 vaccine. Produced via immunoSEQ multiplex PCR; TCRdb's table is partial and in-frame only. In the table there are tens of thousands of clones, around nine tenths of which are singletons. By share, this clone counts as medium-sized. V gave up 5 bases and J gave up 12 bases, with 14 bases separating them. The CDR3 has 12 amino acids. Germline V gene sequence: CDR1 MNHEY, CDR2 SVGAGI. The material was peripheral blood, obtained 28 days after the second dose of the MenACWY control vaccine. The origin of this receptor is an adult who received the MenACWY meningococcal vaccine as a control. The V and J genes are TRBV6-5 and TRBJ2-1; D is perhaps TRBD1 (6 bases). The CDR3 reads CASSNFRGPQFF. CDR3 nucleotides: TGTGCCAGCAGTAACTTCAGGGGCCCGCAGTTCTTC.